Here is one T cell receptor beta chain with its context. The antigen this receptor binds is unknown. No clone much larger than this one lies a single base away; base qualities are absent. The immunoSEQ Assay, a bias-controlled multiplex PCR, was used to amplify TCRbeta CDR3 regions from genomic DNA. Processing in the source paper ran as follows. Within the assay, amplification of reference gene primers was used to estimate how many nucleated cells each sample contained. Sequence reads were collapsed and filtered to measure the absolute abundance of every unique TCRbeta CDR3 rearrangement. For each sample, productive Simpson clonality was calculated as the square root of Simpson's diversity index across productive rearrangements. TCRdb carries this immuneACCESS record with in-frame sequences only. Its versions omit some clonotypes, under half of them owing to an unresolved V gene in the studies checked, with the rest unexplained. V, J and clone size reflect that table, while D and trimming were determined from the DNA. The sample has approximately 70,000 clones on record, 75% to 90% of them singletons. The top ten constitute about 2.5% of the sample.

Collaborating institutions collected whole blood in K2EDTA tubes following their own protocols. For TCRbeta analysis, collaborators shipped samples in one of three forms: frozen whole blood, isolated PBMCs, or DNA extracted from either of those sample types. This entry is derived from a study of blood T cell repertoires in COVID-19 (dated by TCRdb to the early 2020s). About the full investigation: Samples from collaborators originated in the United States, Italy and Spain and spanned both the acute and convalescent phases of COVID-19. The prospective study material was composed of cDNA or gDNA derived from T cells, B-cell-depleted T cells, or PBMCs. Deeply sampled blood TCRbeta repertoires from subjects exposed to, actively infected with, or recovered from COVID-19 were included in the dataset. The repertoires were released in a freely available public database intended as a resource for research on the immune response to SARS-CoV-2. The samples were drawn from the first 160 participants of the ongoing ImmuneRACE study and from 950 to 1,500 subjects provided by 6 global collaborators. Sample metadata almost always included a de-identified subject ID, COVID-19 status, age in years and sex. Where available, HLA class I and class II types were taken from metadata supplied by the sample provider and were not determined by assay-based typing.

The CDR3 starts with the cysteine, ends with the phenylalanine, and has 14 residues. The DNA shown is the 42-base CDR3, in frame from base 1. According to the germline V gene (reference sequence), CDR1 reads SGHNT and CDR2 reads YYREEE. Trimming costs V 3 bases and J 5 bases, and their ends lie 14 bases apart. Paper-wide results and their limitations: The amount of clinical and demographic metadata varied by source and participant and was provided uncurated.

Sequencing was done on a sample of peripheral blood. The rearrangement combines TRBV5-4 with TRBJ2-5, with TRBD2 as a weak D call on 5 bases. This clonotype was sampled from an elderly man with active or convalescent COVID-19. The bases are TGTGCCAGCAGCTCCCCGGGGAAGAGGGAGACCCAGTACTTC. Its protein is CASSSPGKRETQYF. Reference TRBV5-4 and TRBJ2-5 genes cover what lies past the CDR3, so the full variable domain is ETGVTQSPTHLIKTRGQQVTLRCSSQSGHNTVSWYQQALGQGPQFIFQYYREEENGRGNFPPRFSGLQFPNYSSELNVNALELDDSALYLCASSSPGKRETQYFGPGTRLLVL.